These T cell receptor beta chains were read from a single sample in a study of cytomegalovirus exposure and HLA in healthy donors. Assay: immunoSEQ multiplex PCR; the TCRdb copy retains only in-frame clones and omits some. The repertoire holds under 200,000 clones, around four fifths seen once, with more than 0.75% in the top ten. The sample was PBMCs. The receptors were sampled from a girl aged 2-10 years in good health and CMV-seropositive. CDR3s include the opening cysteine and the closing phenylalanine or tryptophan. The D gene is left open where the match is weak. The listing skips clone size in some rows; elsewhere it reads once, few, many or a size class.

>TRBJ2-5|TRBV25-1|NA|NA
TGTGCCAGCAGTGAAGTCGACGGGGAGACCCAGTACTTC
CASSEVDGETQYF
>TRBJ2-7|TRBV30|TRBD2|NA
TGTGCCTGGGGGAGGGACTGGGCCTACGAGCAGTACTTC
CAWGRDWAYEQYF
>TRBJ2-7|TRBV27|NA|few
TGTGCCAGCAGTTTATCGCCTGGAGTAGGCGACGAGCAGTACTTC
CASSLSPGVGDEQYF
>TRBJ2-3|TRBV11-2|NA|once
TGTGCCAGCAGCTTAGAGGGGCCCCGTTCGCAGTATTTT
CASSLEGPRSQYF
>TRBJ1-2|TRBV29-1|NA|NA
TGCAGCGTTGAATCGGCAGGGGCCTATGGCTACACCTTC
CSVESAGAYGYTF
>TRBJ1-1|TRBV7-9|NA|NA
TGTGCCAGCAGCCGTTTGACGACAGCGGGGGACACTGAAGCTTTCTTT
CASSRLTTAGDTEAFF
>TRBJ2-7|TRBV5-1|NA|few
TGCGCCAGCAGCTTGGGGCAGGGAAGCTCCTACGAGCAGTACTTC
CASSLGQGSSYEQYF
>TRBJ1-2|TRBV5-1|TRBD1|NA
TGCGCCAGCAGCTACCGGGACAGCGTTCGGGATGGCTACACCTTC
CASSYRDSVRDGYTF
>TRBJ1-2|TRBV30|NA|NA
TGTGCCTGGAGTGATGGACAGTTCTATGGCTACACCTTC
CAWSDGQFYGYTF
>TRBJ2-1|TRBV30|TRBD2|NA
TGTGCCTGGAGTGTAGCGGGGGGGAACAATGAGCAGTTCTTC
CAWSVAGGNNEQFF
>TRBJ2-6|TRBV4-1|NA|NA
TGCGCCAGCAGCCAAGAGTACTCTGGGGCCAACGTCCTGACTTTC
CASSQEYSGANVLTF
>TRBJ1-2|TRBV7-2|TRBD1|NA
TGTGCCAGCAGTTTACAAACAGGGGCTAACTATGGCTACACCTTC
CASSLQTGANYGYTF
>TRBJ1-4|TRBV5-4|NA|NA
TGTGCCAGCAGCTCTACGCAGGAAATTAATGAAAAACTGTTTTTT
CASSSTQEINEKLFF
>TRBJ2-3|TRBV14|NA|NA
TGTGCCAGCAGCTCCTCGAGCACAGATACGCAGTATTTT
CASSSSSTDTQYF
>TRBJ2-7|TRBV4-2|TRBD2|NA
TGTGCCAGCAGCCCACCCAATAGCGGGATACCCTACGAGCAGTACTTC
CASSPPNSGIPYEQYF
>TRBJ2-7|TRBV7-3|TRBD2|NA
TGTGCCAGCAGCTTCAGACTAGCGGGTGGGGGTCTCGAGCAGTACTTC
CASSFRLAGGGLEQYF
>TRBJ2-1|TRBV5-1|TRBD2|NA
TGCGCCAGCAGCTCCGGGACTAGCGGGAGGGCTGATGAGCAGTTCTTC
CASSSGTSGRADEQFF
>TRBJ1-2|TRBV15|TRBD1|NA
TGTGCCACCAGCAGACCTCTGGGACAGGGAAACTATGGCTACACCTTC
CATSRPLGQGNYGYTF
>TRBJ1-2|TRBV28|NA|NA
TGTGCCAGCAGTTTGGGAGATGGCTACACCTTC
CASSLGDGYTF
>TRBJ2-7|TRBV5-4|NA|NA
TGTGCCAGCAGCTTGGGGAGGGGCGAGCAGTACTTC
CASSLGRGEQYF
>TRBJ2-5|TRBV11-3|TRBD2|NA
TGTGCCAGCAGCCAAGGACTAGGCCAAGAGACCCAGTACTTC
CASSQGLGQETQYF
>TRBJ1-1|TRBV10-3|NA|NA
TGTGCCATCAGTGTAGACACGATGAACACTGAAGCTTTCTTT
CAISVDTMNTEAFF
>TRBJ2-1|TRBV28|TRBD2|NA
TGTGCCAGCAGTTTACCCCTTAGCGGGAGCTACAATGAGCAGTTCTTC
CASSLPLSGSYNEQFF
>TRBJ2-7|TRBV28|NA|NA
TGTGCCAGCAGTTTATCTGTCCGCGGGGAGCAGTACTTC
CASSLSVRGEQYF
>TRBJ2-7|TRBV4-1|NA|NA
TGCGCCAGCAGCCAGCGGCTTGGATACTCCTACGAGCAGTACTTC
CASSQRLGYSYEQYF
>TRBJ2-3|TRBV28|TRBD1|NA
TGTGCCAGCCTTTTACTAGGGACAGGGAAAGATACGCAGTATTTT
CASLLLGTGKDTQYF
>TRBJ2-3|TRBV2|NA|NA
TGTGCCAGCAGTGAAAGGAGGGGGCTTACGGACACAGATACGCAGTATTTT
CASSERRGLTDTDTQYF
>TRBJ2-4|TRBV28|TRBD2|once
TGTGCCAGCAGTCTTTTAGCGGGAGTTACCAAAAACATTCAGTACTTC
CASSLLAGVTKNIQYF
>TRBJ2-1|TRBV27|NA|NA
TGTGCCAGCAGTTTTACCCCTCGGGTATACAATGAGCAGTTCTTC
CASSFTPRVYNEQFF
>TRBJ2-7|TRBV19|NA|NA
TGTGCCAGTAGTATCTCGGGAGTGGGGCCCTACGAGCAGTACTTC
CASSISGVGPYEQYF
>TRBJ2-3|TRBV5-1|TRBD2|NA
TGCGCCAGCAGTCGGGGACTAGCGGGAAGCACAGATACGCAGTATTTT
CASSRGLAGSTDTQYF
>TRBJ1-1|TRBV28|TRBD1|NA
TGTGCCAGCAGCCCATTCAACCGGGACAGACTTATGAACACTGAAGCTTTCTTT
CASSPFNRDRLMNTEAFF
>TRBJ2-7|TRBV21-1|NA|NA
TGTGCCAGCAGCAATGACGGGGCTAGCGGGAGGTCGTACGAGCAGTACTTC
CASSNDGASGRSYEQYF
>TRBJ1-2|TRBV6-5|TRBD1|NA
TGTGCCAGCAGTACCTCCGGGACAGGGAACGGCTACACCTTC
CASSTSGTGNGYTF
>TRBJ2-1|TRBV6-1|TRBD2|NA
TGTGCCAGCAGTGAATTCTCAGGACTAGCGGGAAGAAATGAGCAGTTCTTC
CASSEFSGLAGRNEQFF
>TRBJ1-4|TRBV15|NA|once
TGTGCCACCAGCAGAGGGCTACAGGGTGAAAAACTGTTTTTT
CATSRGLQGEKLFF
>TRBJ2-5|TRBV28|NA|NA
TGTGCCAGCAGTTTATCCGGGAGAGGAGAGGAGACCCAGTACTTC
CASSLSGRGEETQYF
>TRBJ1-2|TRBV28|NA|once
TGTGCCAGCAGTTTACGATCCATGGGAGATGGCTACACCTTC
CASSLRSMGDGYTF
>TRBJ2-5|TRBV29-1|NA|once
TGCAGCGTTGAAGTCCGAACCGGGGAGACCCAGTACTTC
CSVEVRTGETQYF
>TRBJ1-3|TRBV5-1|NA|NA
TGCGCCAGCAGCCCATCCGGTGAGGCCGCAAGGTATTTT
CASSPSGEAARYF
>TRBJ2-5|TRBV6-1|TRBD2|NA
TGTGCCAGCAGTGAAATTAAGGGGAGGGCCCAGTACTTC
CASSEIKGRAQYF
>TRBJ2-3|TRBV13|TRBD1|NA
TGTGCCAGCAGCTTAATGGGGGGACAGGTCCGCTTCACAGATACGCAGTATTTT
CASSLMGGQVRFTDTQYF
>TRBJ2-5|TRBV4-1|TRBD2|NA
TGCGCCAGCAGCCGGACTAGCGGGAGTGGGGAGACCCAGTACTTC
CASSRTSGSGETQYF
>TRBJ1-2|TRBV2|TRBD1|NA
TGTGCCAGCAGTGCGGGACAGGGGGGTGGCTACACCTTC
CASSAGQGGGYTF
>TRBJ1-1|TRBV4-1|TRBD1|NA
TGCGCCAGCAGCCGAGGGGGGGGGACAGGGCCCACTGAAGCTTTCTTT
CASSRGGGTGPTEAFF
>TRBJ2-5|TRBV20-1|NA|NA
TGCAGTGCTAGATCTCAAGAGACCCAGTACTTC
CSARSQETQYF
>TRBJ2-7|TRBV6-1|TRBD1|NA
TGTGCCAGCAGTGAGCTCCGCTGGGACAGCGAACGTAACGAGCAGTACTTC
CASSELRWDSERNEQYF
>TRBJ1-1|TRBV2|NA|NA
TGTGCCAGCATAGAGGTCTTCGGGAACACTGAAGCTTTCTTT
CASIEVFGNTEAFF
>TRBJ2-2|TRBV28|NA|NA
TGTGCCACCGAGGAGGGGCACGGGGAGCTGTTTTTT
CATEEGHGELFF